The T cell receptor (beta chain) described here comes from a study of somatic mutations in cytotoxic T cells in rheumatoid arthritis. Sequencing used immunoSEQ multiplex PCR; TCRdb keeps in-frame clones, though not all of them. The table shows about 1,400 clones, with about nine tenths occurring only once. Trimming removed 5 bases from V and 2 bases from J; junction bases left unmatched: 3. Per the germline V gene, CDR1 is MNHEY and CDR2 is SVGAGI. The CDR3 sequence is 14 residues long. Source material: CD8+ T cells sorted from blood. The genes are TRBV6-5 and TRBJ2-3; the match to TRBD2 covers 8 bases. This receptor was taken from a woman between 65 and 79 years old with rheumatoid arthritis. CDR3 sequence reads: CASSPGGPTDTQYF. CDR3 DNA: TGTGCCAGCAGTCCGGGGGGGCCCACAGATACGCAGTATTTT.